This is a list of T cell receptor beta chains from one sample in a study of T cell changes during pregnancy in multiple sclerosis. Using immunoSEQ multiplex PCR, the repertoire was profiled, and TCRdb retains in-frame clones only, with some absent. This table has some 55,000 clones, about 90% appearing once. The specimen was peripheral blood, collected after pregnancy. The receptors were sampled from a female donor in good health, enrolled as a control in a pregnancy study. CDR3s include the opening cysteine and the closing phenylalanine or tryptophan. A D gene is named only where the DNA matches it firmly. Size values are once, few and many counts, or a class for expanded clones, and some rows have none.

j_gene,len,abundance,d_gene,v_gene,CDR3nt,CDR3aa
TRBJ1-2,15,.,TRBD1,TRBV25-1,TGTGCCAGCAGTGCCACCGGGACAGCTAACTATGGCTACACCTTC,CASSATGTANYGYTF
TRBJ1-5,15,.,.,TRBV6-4,TGTGCCAGCAGTGCCACAGGTCAGGAAGGTCAGCCCCAGCATTTT,CASSATGQEGQPQHF
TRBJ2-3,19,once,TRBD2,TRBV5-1,TGCGCCAGCAGCTCGAAAGGACTAGCGGGGGGGAAGGGCACAGATACGCAGTATTTT,CASSSKGLAGGKGTDTQYF
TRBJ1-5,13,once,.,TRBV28,TGTGCCAGCAGTCACAGTCCCAATCAGCCCCAGCATTTT,CASSHSPNQPQHF
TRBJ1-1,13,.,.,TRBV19,TGTGCCAGTAGTATCGGATTGGGGAGTAGAGCTTTCTTT,CASSIGLGSRAFF
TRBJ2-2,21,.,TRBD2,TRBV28,TGTGCCAGCAGTCCGAGCAGAACAGGGCGGGGGGGCAAAAAGAACACCGGGGAGCTGTTTTTT,CASSPSRTGRGGKKNTGELFF
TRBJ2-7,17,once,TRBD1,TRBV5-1,TGCGCCAGCAGCTTGGGCGGTGGGACAGGGGGCCTGGGGGAGCAGTACTTC,CASSLGGGTGGLGEQYF
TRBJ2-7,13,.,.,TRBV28,TGTGCCAGCAGGACCCCAGACAGTTCAGAGCAGTACTTC,CASRTPDSSEQYF
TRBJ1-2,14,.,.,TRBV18,TGTGCCAGCTCACCTTTTGACAGGATCTATGGCTACACCTTC,CASSPFDRIYGYTF
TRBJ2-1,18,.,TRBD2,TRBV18,TGTGCCAGCTCACCCACCCGGACTAGCGGGCGCTCCTACAATGAGCAGTTCTTC,CASSPTRTSGRSYNEQFF
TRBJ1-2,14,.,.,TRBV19,TGTGCCAGTAGTATAGCGGACACCCTCTATGGCTACACCTTC,CASSIADTLYGYTF
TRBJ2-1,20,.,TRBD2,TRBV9,TGTGCCAGCACGATCAATACCGGGACTAGCGCAACCAACTCCTACAATGAGCAGTTCTTC,CASTINTGTSATNSYNEQFF
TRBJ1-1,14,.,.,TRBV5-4,TGTGCCAGCAGCTTGGGGGAGGGGGGGACTGAAGCTTTCTTT,CASSLGEGGTEAFF
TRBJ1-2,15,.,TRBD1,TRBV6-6,TGTGCCAGCAGTTATTCCCCCAGGACAGGGTATGGCTACACCTTC,CASSYSPRTGYGYTF
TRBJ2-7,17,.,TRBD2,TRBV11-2,TGTGCCAGCAGCTTAGATATAACTAGCGTAAGCTCCTACGAGCAGTACTTC,CASSLDITSVSSYEQYF
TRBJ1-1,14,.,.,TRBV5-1,TGCGCCAGCAGCCCTAATACAGGGAGCACTGAAGCTTTCTTT,CASSPNTGSTEAFF
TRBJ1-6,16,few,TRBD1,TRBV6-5,TGTGCCAGCAGTTACTTGGGACAGGGGAATAATTCACCCCTCCACTTT,CASSYLGQGNNSPLHF
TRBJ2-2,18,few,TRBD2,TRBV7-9,TGTGCCAGCAGCCCGGTGATTGCGGGAGGGCCTCGAACCGGGGAGCTGTTTTTT,CASSPVIAGGPRTGELFF
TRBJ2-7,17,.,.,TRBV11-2,TGTGCCAGCAGCTTAGATCGTCGGGACACGGGCTTGGACGAGCAGTACTTC,CASSLDRRDTGLDEQYF
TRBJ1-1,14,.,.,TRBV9,TGTGCCAGCAGCGTAGCCGGGGGAGGCACTGAAGCTTTCTTT,CASSVAGGGTEAFF